These 2 T cell receptor beta chains came from one sample sequenced in a study of shared clonotypes between healthy human individuals. The table came from immunoSEQ multiplex PCR; TCRdb's copy has only in-frame clones and leaves some out. This repertoire shows more than 2,000,000 clones, around 94% found once; its top ten account for around 0.14%. Material for sequencing was naive CD4+ T cells sorted from blood. This sample's subset: CD45RA+ positively selected. The receptors shown here come from a man aged 18 to 30 in good health.

The table lists this clone with a count of one. The genes are TRBV4-1 and TRBJ1-1; tentatively, D is TRBD1 (6 bases). The CDR3 has 13 residues. Germline-derived CDR1 and CDR2 are MGHRA and YSYEKL. V lost 0 bases, J lost 11 bases, and 13 bases lay in between. The CDR3: CASSQDNDRRAFF. CDR3 DNA sequence: TGCGCCAGCAGCCAAGATAACGACAGGAGGGCTTTCTTT.

This chain links TRBV5-1 with TRBJ2-2; 7 nucleotides align to TRBD1. This CDR3 is 13 amino acids long. Germline V gene sequence: CDR1 SGHRS, CDR2 YFSETQ. Trimming removed 5 bases from V and 7 bases from J; junction bases left unmatched: 5. The DNA of the CDR3 is TGCGCCAGCAGTTTTAGGGACAGCGGGGAGCTGTTTTTT. Its protein is CASSFRDSGELFF.